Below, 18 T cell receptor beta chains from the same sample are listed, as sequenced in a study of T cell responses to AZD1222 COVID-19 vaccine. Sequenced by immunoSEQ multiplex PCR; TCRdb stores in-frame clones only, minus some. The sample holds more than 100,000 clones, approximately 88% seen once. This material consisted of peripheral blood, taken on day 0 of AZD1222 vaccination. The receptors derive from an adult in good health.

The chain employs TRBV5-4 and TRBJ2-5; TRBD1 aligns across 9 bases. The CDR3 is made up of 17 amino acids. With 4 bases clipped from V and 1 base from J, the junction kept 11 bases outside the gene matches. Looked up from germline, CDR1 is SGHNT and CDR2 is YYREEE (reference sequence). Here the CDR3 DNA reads TGTGCCAGCAGCACTGGAGGCGGGACAGGGACCCAAGAGACCCAGTACTTC. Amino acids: CASSTGGGTGTQETQYF.

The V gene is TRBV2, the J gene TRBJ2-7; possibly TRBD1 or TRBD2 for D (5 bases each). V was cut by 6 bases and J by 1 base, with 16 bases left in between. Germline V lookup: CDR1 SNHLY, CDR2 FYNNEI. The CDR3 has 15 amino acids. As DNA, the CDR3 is TGTGCCAGCAGACTCAGGGACGGAAAGTCCTACGAGCAGTACTTC. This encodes CASRLRDGKSYEQYF.

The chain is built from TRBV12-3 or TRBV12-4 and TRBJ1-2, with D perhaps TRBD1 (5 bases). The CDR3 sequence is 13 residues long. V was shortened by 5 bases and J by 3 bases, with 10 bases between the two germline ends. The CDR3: CASSDTGYYGYTF. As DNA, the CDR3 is TGTGCCAGCAGTGACACAGGCTACTATGGCTACACCTTC.

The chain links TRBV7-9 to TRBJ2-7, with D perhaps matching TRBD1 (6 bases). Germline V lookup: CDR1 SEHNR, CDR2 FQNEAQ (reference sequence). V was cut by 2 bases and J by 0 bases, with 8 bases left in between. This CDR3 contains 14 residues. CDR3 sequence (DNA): TGTGCCAGCAGCTTAAGACAGGACTCCTACGAGCAGTACTTC. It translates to CASSLRQDSYEQYF.

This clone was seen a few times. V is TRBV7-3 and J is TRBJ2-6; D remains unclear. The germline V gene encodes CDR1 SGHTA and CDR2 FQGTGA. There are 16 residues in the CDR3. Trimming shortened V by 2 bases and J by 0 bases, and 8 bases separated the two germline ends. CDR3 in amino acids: CASSLQLNSGANVLTF. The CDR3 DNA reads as TGTGCCAGCAGCTTACAGCTGAACTCTGGGGCCAACGTCCTGACTTTC.

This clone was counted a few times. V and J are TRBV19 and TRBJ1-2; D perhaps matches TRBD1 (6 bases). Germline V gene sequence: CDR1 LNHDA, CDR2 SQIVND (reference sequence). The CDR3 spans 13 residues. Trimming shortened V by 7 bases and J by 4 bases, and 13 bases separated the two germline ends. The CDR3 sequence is CASTSGQTYGYTF. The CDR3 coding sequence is TGTGCCAGTACGAGCGGACAGACCTATGGCTACACCTTC.

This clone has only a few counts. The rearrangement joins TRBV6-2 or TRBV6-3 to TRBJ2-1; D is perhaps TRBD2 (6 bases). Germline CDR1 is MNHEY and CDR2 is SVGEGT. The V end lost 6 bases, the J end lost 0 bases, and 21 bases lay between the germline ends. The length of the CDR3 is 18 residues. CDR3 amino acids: CASSPGGRQLSSYNEQFF. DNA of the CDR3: TGTGCCAGCAGCCCTGGGGGGAGACAGTTAAGCTCCTACAATGAGCAGTTCTTC.

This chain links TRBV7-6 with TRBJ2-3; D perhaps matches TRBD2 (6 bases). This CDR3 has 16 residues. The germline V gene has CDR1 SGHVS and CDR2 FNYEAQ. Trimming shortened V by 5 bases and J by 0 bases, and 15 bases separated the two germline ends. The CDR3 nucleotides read TGTGCCAGCAGCCCCCCCGGGGGACGAAGCACAGATACGCAGTATTTT. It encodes CASSPPGGRSTDTQYF.

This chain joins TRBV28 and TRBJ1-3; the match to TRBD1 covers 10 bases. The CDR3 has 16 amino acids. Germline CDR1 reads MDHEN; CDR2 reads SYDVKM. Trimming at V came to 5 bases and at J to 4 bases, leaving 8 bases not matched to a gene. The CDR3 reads CASSPPLTGGGNTIYF. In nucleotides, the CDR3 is TGTGCCAGCAGTCCACCCTTGACAGGGGGCGGAAACACCATATATTTT.

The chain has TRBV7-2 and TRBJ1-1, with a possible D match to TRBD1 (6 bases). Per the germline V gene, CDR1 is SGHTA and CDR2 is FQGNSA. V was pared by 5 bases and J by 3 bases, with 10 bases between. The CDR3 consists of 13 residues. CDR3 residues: CASSRDTDTEAFF. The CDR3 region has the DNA TGTGCCAGCAGCCGGGACACCGACACTGAAGCTTTCTTT.

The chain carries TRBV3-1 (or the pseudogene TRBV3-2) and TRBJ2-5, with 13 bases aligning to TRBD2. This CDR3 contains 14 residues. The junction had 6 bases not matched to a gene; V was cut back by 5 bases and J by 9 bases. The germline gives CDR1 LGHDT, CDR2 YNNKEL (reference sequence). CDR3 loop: CASSSGTSGTSQYF. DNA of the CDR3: TGTGCCAGCAGCTCCGGGACTAGCGGGACCTCCCAGTACTTC.

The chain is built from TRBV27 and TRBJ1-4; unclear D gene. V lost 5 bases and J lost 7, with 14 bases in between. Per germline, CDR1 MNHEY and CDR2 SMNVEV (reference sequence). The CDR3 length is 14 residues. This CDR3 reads CASSTRLFGEKLFF. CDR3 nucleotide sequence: TGTGCCAGCAGTACGCGGCTGTTTGGTGAAAAACTGTTTTTT. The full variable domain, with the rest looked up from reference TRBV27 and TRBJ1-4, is EAQVTQNPRYLITVTGKKLTVTCSQNMNHEYMSWYRQDPGLGLRQIYYSMNVEVTDKGDVPEGYKVSRKEKRNFPLILESPSPNQTSLYFCASSTRLFGEKLFFGSGTQLSVL.

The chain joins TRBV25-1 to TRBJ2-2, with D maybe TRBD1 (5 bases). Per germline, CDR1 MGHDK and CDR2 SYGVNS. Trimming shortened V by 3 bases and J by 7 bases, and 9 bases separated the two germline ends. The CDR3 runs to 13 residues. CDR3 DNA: TGTGCCAGCAGTGAGACAGTTCTCGGGGAGCTGTTTTTT. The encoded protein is CASSETVLGELFF.

CDR3 DNA: TGTGCCAGCAGTGAAGGTGCTAGCGGGGGATACTCCTACAATGAGCAGTTCTTC. It specifies CASSEGASGGYSYNEQFF. This chain links TRBV2 with TRBJ2-1; 10 positions agree with TRBD2. Trimming took 1 base from V and 0 from J; bases not matched to a gene: 6. This CDR3 contains 18 residues. Germline V gene data show CDR1 as SNHLY and CDR2 as FYNNEI.

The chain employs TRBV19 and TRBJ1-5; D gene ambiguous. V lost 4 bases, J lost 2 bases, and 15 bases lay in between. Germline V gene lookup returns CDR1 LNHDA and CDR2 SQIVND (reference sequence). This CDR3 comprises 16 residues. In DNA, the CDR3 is TGTGCCAGTAGTACCCTCGGGGTCGGTGGCAATCAGCCCCAGCATTTT. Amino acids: CASSTLGVGGNQPQHF.

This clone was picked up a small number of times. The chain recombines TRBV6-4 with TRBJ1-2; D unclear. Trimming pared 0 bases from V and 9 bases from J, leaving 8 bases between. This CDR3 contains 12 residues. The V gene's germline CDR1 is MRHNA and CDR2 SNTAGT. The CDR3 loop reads CASSDSSQRYTF. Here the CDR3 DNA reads TGTGCCAGCAGTGACTCGAGTCAGCGCTACACCTTC.

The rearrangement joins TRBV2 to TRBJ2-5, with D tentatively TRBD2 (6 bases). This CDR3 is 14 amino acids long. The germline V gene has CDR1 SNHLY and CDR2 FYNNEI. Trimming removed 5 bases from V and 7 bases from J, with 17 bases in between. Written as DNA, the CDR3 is TGTGCCAGCAGTCGGGGACTCTCGGTGGGGACCCAGTACTTC. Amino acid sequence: CASSRGLSVGTQYF.

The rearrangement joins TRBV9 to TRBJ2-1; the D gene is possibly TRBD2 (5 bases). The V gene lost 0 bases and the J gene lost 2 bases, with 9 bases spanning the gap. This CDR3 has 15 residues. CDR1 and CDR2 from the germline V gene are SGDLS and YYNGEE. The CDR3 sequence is CASSVGSGTYNEQFF. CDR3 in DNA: TGTGCCAGCAGCGTAGGTTCGGGGACCTACAATGAGCAGTTCTTC. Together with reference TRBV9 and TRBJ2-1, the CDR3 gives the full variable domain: DSGVTQTPKHLITATGQRVTLRCSPRSGDLSVYWYQQSLDQGLQFLIQYYNGEERAKGNILERFSAQQFPDLHSELNLSSLELGDSALYFCASSVGSGTYNEQFFGPGTRLTVL.